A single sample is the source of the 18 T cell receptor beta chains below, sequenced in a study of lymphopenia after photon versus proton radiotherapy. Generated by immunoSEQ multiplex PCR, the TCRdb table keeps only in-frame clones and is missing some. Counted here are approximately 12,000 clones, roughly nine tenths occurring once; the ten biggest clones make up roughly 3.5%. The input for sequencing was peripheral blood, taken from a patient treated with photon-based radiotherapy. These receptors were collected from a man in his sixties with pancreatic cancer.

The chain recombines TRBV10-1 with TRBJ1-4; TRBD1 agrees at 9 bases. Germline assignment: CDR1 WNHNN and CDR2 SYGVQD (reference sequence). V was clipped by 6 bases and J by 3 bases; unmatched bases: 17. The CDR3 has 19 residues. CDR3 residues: CASRGAPQGAPSANEKLFF. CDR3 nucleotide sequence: TGCGCCAGCAGGGGGGCCCCACAGGGGGCCCCGTCAGCTAATGAAAAACTGTTTTTT.

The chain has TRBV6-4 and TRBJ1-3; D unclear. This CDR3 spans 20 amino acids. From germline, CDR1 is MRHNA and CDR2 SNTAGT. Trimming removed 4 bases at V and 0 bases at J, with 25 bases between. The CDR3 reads CASSGLPGTLLPSSGNTIYF. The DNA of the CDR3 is TGTGCCAGCAGTGGCCTCCCAGGCACCCTACTCCCAAGCTCTGGAAACACCATATATTTT.

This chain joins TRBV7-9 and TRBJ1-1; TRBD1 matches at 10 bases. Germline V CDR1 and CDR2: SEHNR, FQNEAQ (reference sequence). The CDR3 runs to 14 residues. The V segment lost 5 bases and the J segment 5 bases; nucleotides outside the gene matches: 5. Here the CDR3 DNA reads TGTGCCAGCAGCCCAGGACAGGGGGGGACTGAAGCTTTCTTT. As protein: CASSPGQGGTEAFF.

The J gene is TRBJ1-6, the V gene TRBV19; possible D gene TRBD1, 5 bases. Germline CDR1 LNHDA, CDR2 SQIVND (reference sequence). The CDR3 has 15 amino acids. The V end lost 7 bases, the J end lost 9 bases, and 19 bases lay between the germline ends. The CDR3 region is CASTQGGVVGSPLHF. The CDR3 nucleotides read TGTGCCAGTACCCAGGGTGGGGTAGTTGGTTCACCCCTCCACTTT.

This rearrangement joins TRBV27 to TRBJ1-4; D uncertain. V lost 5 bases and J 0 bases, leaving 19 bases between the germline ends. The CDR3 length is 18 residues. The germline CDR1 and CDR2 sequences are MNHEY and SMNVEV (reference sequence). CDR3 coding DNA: TGTGCCAGCAGTCCGCGCGCGAAAGGAACTACAACTAATGAAAAACTGTTTTTT. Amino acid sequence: CASSPRAKGTTTNEKLFF.

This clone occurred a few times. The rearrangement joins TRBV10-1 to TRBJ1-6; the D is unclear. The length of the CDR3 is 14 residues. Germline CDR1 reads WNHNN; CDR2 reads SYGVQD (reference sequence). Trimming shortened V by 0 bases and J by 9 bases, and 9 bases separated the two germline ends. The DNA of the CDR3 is TGCGCCAGCAGTGAGTCGGTAGGGTCTTCACCCCTCCACTTT. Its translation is CASSESVGSSPLHF.

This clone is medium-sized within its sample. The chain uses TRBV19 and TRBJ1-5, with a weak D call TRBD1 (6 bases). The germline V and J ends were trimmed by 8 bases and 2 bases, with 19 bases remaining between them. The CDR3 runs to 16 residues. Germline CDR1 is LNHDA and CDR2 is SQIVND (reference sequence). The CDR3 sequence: CASRHPRGSGNQPQHF. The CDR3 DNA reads TGTGCCAGTCGCCACCCGAGGGGGTCGGGCAATCAGCCCCAGCATTTT.

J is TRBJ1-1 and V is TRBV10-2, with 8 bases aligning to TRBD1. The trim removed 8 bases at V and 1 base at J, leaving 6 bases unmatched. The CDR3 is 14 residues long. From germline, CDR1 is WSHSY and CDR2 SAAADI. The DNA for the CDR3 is TGCGCCAGCTGGCTCGGGACAGGGAACACTGAAGCTTTCTTT. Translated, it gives CASWLGTGNTEAFF.

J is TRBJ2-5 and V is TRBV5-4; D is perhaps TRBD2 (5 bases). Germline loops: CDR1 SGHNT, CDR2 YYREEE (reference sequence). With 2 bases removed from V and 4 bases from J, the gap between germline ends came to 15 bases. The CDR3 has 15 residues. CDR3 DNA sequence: TGTGCCAGCAGCTTAAAGTTAAGCGAGGGAGAGACCCAGTACTTC. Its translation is CASSLKLSEGETQYF.

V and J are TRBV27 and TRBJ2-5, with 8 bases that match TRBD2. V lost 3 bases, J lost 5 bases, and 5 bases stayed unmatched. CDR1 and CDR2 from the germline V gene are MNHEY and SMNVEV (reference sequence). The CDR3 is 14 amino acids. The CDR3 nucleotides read TGTGCCAGCAGTTTTTCAGCGGGGGTTGAGACCCAGTACTTC. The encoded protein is CASSFSAGVETQYF.

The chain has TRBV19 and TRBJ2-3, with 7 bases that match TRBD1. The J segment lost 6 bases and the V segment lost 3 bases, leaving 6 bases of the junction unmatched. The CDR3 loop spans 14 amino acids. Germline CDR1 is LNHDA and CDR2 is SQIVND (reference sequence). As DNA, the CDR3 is TGTGCCAGTAGTATTGGCAGGGGGTTGGATACGCAGTATTTT. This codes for CASSIGRGLDTQYF.

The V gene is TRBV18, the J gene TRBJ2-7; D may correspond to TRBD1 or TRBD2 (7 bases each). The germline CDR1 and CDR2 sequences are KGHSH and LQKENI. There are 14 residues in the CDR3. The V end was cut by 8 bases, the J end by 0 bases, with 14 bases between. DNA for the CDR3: TGTGCCAGCCAGGGGGGGCACAGCTCCTACGAGCAGTACTTC. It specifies CASQGGHSSYEQYF.

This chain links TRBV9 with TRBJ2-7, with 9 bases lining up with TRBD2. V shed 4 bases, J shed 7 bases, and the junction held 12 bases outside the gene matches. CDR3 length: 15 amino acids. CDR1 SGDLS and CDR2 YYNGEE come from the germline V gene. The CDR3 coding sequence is TGTGCCAGCAGCCCCGGGAGAGCGGGGGGCGGAGAGCAGTACTTC. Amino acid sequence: CASSPGRAGGGEQYF.

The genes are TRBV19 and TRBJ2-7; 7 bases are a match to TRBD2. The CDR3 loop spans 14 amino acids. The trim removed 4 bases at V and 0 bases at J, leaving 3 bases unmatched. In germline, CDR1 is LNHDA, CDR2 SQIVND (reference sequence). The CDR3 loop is CASSTGGNSYEQYF. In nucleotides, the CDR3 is TGTGCCAGTAGTACGGGGGGAAACTCCTACGAGCAGTACTTC.

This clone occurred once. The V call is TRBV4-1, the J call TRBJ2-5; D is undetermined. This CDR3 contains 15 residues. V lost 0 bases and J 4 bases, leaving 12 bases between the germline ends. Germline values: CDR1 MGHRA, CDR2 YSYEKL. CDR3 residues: CASSQERQSRETQYF. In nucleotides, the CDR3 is TGCGCCAGCAGCCAAGAGCGGCAGTCGCGAGAGACCCAGTACTTC.

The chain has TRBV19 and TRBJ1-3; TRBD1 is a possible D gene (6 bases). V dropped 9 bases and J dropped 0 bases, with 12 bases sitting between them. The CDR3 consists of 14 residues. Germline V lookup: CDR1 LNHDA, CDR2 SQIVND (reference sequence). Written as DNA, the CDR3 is TGTGCCAGCAGGACAGAAGGCTCTGGAAACACCATATATTTT. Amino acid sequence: CASRTEGSGNTIYF.

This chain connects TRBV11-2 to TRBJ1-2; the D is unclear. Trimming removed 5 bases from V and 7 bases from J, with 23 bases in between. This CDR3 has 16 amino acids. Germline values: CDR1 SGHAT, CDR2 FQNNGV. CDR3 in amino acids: CASSLIRATILLGYTF. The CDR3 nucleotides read TGTGCCAGCAGCCTCATAAGAGCGACAATATTACTTGGCTACACCTTC.

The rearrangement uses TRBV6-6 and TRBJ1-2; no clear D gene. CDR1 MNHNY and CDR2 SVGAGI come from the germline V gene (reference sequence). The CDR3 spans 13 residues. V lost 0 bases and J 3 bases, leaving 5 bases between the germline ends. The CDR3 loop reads CASSYSGYYGYTF. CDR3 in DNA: TGTGCCAGCAGTTACTCAGGGTACTATGGCTACACCTTC.